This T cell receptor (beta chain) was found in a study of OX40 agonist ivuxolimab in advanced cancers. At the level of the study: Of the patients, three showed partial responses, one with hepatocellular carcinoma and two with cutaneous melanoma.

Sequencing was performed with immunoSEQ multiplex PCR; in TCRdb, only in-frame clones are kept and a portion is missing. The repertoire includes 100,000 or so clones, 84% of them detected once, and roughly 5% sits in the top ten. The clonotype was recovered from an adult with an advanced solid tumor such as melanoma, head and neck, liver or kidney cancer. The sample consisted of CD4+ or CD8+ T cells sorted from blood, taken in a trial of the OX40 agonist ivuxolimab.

The DNA for the CDR3 is TGCGCCAGCAGCCAAGAGGCGGGCAGTATGGAGCCCCAGCATTTT. Translating it yields CASSQEAGSMEPQHF. The gene calls are TRBV4-3 and TRBJ1-5; D gene unclear. V shed 0 bases and J shed 8 bases, with 14 bases lying between them. The germline gives CDR1 LGHNA, CDR2 YSLEER. This CDR3 has 15 amino acids.